This T cell receptor (beta chain) was sequenced in a study of patients and donors after allogeneic stem cell transplantation (dated by TCRdb to 2020 to 2021). There are 14 amino acids in the CDR3, from cysteine to phenylalanine inclusive. The only DNA kept is the CDR3, 42 bases in frame from the first base. In the germline V gene (reference sequence), CDR1 corresponds to DFQATT and CDR2 to SNEGSKA. V is shortened by 0 bases, J by 6 bases, and the region joining them spans 13 bases. The method was RT-PCR. The sequencer listed for this sample is NextSeq 550. TCRdb applied fastp at Q25 and MiXCR to the public reads, then kept only in-frame beta chains. Identical CDR3 protein sequences are pooled into one entry, listed with their most common genes and DNA. The sample yields about 960,000 distinct CDR3 sequences; about a sixth were counted once. The biggest ten clones account for around 5.5% of the sample.

As to this clonotype: Its antigen target is currently unknown. The input lacks base qualities; no much larger clone sits a single base away.

The clonotype comes from a human donor who was either an allogeneic HSCT recipient or a stem cell or donor lymphocyte infusion donor (not recorded which). It is not recorded whose cells these are; they may come from a transplant donor. The sample consisted of blood, either unsorted or a sorted T cell fraction (not recorded which). The V and J genes are TRBV20-1 and TRBJ2-3, with a weak D call of TRBD2 (7 bases match). CDR3 reads: CSARDFGGRDTQYF. The DNA sequence is as follows: TGCAGTGCTAGAGATTTCGGGGGGCGTGATACGCAGTATTTT.